The rows below give T cell receptor beta chains drawn from one sample of a study of cytomegalovirus exposure and HLA in healthy donors. The table came from immunoSEQ multiplex PCR; TCRdb's copy has only in-frame clones and leaves some out. Here the sample spans over 45,000 clones, approximately 83% being singletons. Sequencing was carried out using PBMCs. The receptor set was obtained from a man aged 30 to 39 in good health and CMV-seronegative. The CDR3 runs from the conserved cysteine through the conserved F or W. The D gene is left open where the match is weak. Only some rows state a clone size, as once, few, many or a class for expanded clones.

clone size	V gene	D gene	J gene	CDR3 protein	CDR3 DNA
NA	TRBV5-1	NA	TRBJ2-7	CASSLRGERRQYF	TGCGCCAGCAGCTTGCGCGGGGAACGTAGACAGTACTTC
few	TRBV6-1	NA	TRBJ2-7	CASSEAGVYEQYF	TGTGCCAGCAGTGAAGCAGGGGTCTACGAGCAGTACTTC
NA	TRBV6-6	NA	TRBJ2-2	CASSYTRDGELFF	TGTGCCAGCAGTTACACCCGGGACGGGGAGCTGTTTTTT
NA	TRBV6-6	TRBD1	TRBJ2-3	CASRPPDRVTDTQYF	TGTGCCAGCAGACCCCCGGACAGGGTTACAGATACGCAGTATTTT
NA	TRBV2	TRBD2	TRBJ2-1	CASTVSGSSYNEQFF	TGTGCCAGCACCGTTAGCGGGAGCTCCTACAATGAGCAGTTCTTC
once	TRBV9	TRBD1	TRBJ2-7	CASSPVGTAYEQYF	TGTGCCAGCAGCCCCGTAGGGACAGCTTACGAGCAGTACTTC
NA	TRBV7-9	TRBD2	TRBJ2-3	CASSLVLAGQDTQYF	TGTGCCAGCAGCTTAGTCCTAGCGGGTCAGGATACGCAGTATTTT
NA	TRBV27	NA	TRBJ1-1	CASRAYRANTEAFF	TGTGCCAGCAGAGCCTACAGGGCGAACACTGAAGCTTTCTTT
NA	TRBV5-6	TRBD1	TRBJ1-2	CASSRRGGWTGESGYTF	TGTGCCAGCAGCCGGAGGGGTGGGTGGACAGGGGAAAGTGGCTACACCTTC
NA	TRBV5-6	NA	TRBJ2-6	CASSLPWGAGANVLTF	TGTGCCAGCAGTCTCCCGTGGGGAGCCGGGGCCAACGTCCTGACTTTC
NA	TRBV7-2	NA	TRBJ1-3	CASSLGGTGNTIYF	TGTGCCAGCAGCTTGGGGGGAACTGGAAACACCATATATTTT
NA	TRBV19	NA	TRBJ1-5	CASSITGNQPQHF	TGTGCCAGTAGTATAACAGGCAATCAGCCCCAGCATTTT
NA	TRBV6-1	TRBD1	TRBJ1-5	CASSEIGTVWYQPQHF	TGTGCCAGCAGTGAGATAGGGACAGTATGGTATCAGCCCCAGCATTTT
NA	TRBV7-8	NA	TRBJ1-1	CASSPLRGGTEAFF	TGTGCCAGCAGCCCCCTCCGGGGGGGCACTGAAGCTTTCTTT
NA	TRBV5-1	NA	TRBJ1-2	CASSPTLNYGYTF	TGCGCCAGCAGCCCGACACTTAACTATGGCTACACCTTC
NA	TRBV7-2	NA	TRBJ1-1	CASSAVWGVAEAFF	TGTGCCAGCAGCGCCGTTTGGGGGGTCGCTGAAGCTTTCTTT
NA	TRBV10-2	NA	TRBJ2-7	CASSVGQLVYF	TGCGCCAGCAGTGTAGGACAGCTGGTGTACTTC
NA	TRBV5-6	NA	TRBJ1-1	CASSSLSGRNTEAFF	TGTGCCAGCAGCTCCCTCTCGGGTAGGAACACTGAAGCTTTCTTT
few	TRBV5-5	NA	TRBJ1-4	CASFWGASNEKLFF	TGTGCCAGCTTCTGGGGCGCCTCAAATGAAAAACTGTTTTTT
NA	TRBV18	NA	TRBJ1-6	CASSGSLQGKSSPLHF	TGTGCCAGCTCGGGCAGCCTACAGGGCAAGAGCTCACCCCTCCACTTT
NA	TRBV7-8	TRBD2	TRBJ2-7	CASSLEGAAGYISYEQYF	TGTGCCAGCAGCTTAGAAGGCGCAGCGGGGTACATCTCCTACGAGCAGTACTTC
NA	TRBV4-1	TRBD1	TRBJ2-7	CASSQVVTGEAYEQYF	TGCGCCAGCAGCCAAGTCGTAACAGGGGAAGCCTACGAGCAGTACTTC
NA	TRBV7-2	TRBD2	TRBJ2-7	CASSLGTSGRSFSYEQYF	TGTGCCAGCAGCCTAGGGACTAGCGGGAGATCTTTCTCCTACGAGCAGTACTTC
few	TRBV10-3	NA	TRBJ1-2	CAISEQAGYGYTF	TGTGCCATCAGTGAACAGGCCGGCTATGGCTACACCTTC
NA	TRBV4-3	TRBD1	TRBJ2-3	CASSQEDRGRTDTQYF	TGCGCCAGCAGCCAAGAAGATAGGGGGCGGACAGATACGCAGTATTTT
NA	TRBV5-1	TRBD1	TRBJ1-4	CAITNRGRNEKLFF	TGCGCCATCACGAACAGGGGACGTAATGAAAAACTGTTTTTT
NA	TRBV7-2	NA	TRBJ2-7	CASSLGSGEQYF	TGTGCCAGCAGCTTAGGGAGTGGGGAGCAGTACTTC
NA	TRBV9	NA	TRBJ1-3	CASSVASQLGATGNTIYF	TGTGCCAGCAGCGTAGCTAGTCAGTTGGGAGCCACTGGAAACACCATATATTTT
NA	TRBV7-9	NA	TRBJ2-4	CASSLPQGPKNIQYF	TGTGCCAGCAGCTTACCACAGGGCCCCAAAAACATTCAGTACTTC
NA	TRBV6-1	TRBD1	TRBJ1-1	CASIGTGALNTEAFF	TGTGCCAGCATCGGGACAGGGGCCCTGAACACTGAAGCTTTCTTT
NA	TRBV7-7	TRBD2	TRBJ2-3	CASSSGGESDTQYF	TGTGCTAGCAGCTCCGGGGGGGAGTCAGATACGCAGTATTTT
NA	TRBV6-5	TRBD1	TRBJ2-2	CASGFGTGDTGELFF	TGTGCCAGCGGATTCGGGACAGGGGACACCGGGGAGCTGTTTTTT
NA	TRBV5-1	NA	TRBJ1-2	CASRTGMDGGYTF	TGCGCCAGCAGGACGGGGATGGACGGCGGCTACACCTTC
NA	TRBV9	NA	TRBJ1-2	CASSPVGPNYGYTF	TGTGCCAGCAGCCCCGTGGGGCCTAACTATGGCTACACCTTC
NA	TRBV6-6	NA	TRBJ2-2	CASSYLSTGTGELFF	TGTGCCAGCAGTTACCTAAGCACCGGCACCGGGGAGCTGTTTTTT
NA	TRBV5-1	NA	TRBJ2-1	CASTRYEYNEQFF	TGCGCCAGCACTCGATATGAGTACAATGAGCAGTTCTTC
NA	TRBV10-3	NA	TRBJ1-6	CAISESAGSYYNSPLHF	TGTGCCATCAGTGAGTCGGCGGGCTCCTATTATAATTCACCCCTCCACTTT
NA	TRBV4-1	TRBD2	TRBJ2-3	CASSLHRSTSGVTDTQYF	TGCGCCAGCAGCCTACACCGTTCGACTAGCGGGGTGACAGATACGCAGTATTTT
NA	TRBV7-9	NA	TRBJ1-1	CATQDQGSTEAFF	TGTGCCACACAGGATCAGGGAAGTACTGAAGCTTTCTTT
NA	TRBV10-3	TRBD2	TRBJ2-1	CAISEGGGAFNEQFF	TGTGCCATCAGTGAGGGCGGGGGGGCTTTCAATGAGCAGTTCTTC
NA	TRBV6-5	NA	TRBJ1-1	CASGGDTEAFF	TGTGCCAGCGGGGGCGACACTGAAGCTTTCTTT
once	TRBV7-2	NA	TRBJ1-4	CASSLDPGAKLFF	TGTGCCAGCAGCTTAGACCCAGGGGCTAAACTGTTTTTT
once	TRBV9	NA	TRBJ2-2	CASSYDTGELFF	TGTGCCAGCAGCTATGACACCGGGGAGCTGTTTTTT